This T cell receptor beta chain came from a study of identical twins. Study-wide results and caveats: Zero-insertion analyses were open to partial confounding by invariant MAIT and iNKT cells.

As for this clonotype: Its antigen is undetermined.

Using its own MiXCR run on the 5' RACE reads, TCRdb lists one record per CDR3 protein. The data hold about 700,000 distinct CDR3 sequences, with approximately 6% observed a single time. CDR3 size: 15 residues. Germline CDR1 SGHRS, CDR2 YFSETQ. Trimming cost V 3 bases and J 4 bases, with 16 bases left between them. The gene calls are TRBV5-1 and TRBJ1-2; tentative D call: TRBD1 (5 bases). This clonotype originated in a man younger than 35 in good health. What was sequenced was naive T cells sorted from blood. CDR3 DNA: TGCGCCAGCAGCTGGGACGGGACTAACCTCTATGGCTACACCTTC. It translates to CASSWDGTNLYGYTF.